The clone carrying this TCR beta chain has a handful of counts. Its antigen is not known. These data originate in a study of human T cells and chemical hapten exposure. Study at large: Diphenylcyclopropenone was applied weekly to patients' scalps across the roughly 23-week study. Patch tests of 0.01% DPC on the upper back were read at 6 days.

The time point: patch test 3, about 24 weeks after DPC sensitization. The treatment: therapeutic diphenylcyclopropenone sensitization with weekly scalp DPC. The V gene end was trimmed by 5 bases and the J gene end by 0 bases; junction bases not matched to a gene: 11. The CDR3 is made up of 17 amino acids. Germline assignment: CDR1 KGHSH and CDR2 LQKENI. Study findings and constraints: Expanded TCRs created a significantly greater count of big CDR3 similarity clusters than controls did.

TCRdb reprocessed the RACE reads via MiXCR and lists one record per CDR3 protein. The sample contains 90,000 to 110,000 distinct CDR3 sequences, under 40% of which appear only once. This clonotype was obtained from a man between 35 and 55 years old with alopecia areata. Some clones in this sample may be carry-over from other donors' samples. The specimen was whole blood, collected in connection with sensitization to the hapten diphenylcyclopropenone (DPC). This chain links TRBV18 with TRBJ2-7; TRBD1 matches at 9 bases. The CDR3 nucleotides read TGTGCCAGCTCATCGATTTTCCCGGGACAGGGCTCCTACGAGCAGTACTTC. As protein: CASSSIFPGQGSYEQYF. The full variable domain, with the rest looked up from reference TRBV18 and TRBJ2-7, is NAGVMQNPRHLVRRRGQEARLRCSPMKGHSHVYWYRQLPEEGLKFMVYLQKENIIDESGMPKERFSAEFPKEGPSILRIQQVVRGDSAAYFCASSSIFPGQGSYEQYFGPGTRLTVT.